Here is one TCR beta chain with its context. Its antigen is not identified. The V gene lost 3 bases and the J gene lost 4 bases, with 9 bases spanning the gap. The V gene's germline CDR1 is MNHNS and CDR2 SASEGT. The CDR3 is 13 amino acids. The data originate from a study of T cells in Graves' hyperthyroidism and ophthalmopathy. Points from the study as a whole: Ophthalmopathy was told apart from stable hyperthyroidism by a 13 V-J model. Blood shared most expanded thyroid clonotypes above 0.001.

RNA transcripts provided the source from which TCR beta CDR3 regions were amplified. TCR CDR3 regions were first amplified by RT-PCR with HTBI primers. TCRdb recomputed calls from the multiplex PCR reads with MiXCR, one row per CDR3 protein. The table shows about 180,000 distinct CDR3 sequences, with approximately 15% occurring only once. This receptor was obtained from a woman aged 50 to 60 with Graves' hyperthyroidism. The chain has TRBV6-1 and TRBJ1-2; D unresolved. The source material was blood. CDR3 protein: CASSDTDTYGYTF. CDR3 nucleotides: TGTGCCAGCAGTGATACAGATACCTATGGCTACACCTTC.